This T cell receptor (beta chain) was found in a study of blood T cell repertoires in COVID-19 (dated by TCRdb to 2019 to 2021). Looking at the study overall: Samples covering the acute and convalescent phases of COVID-19 were provided by collaborators in the United States, Italy and Spain. Where available, HLA class I and class II types were obtained from metadata supplied by the sample provider rather than from assay-based typing. The repertoires were made available in a free public database intended to serve as a resource for research on the immune response to SARS-CoV-2. Nearly every sample came with metadata listing a de-identified subject ID, COVID-19 status, age in years and sex. The dataset comprised deeply sampled blood TCRbeta repertoires from subjects exposed to, actively infected with, or recovered from COVID-19. Samples came from the ongoing ImmuneRACE study (first 160 participants) plus 1,254 subjects from 6 global collaborators. The prospective study material was composed of cDNA or gDNA derived from T cells, B-cell-depleted T cells, or PBMCs.

This clone came up a few times. The antigen this receptor binds is unknown. Base qualities were left out, and no much larger clone turns up one base away. Whole blood was collected in K2EDTA tubes by collaborating institutions according to the institutions' own protocols. Collaborator samples were shipped for TCRbeta analysis as frozen whole blood, isolated PBMCs, or DNA extracted from either sample type. The immunoSEQ Assay, a bias-controlled multiplex PCR, was used to amplify TCRbeta CDR3 regions from genomic DNA. In the original analysis: Nucleated cell counts per sample were estimated from amplification of reference gene primers within the assay. To quantify the absolute abundance of each unique TCRbeta CDR3 rearrangement, sequence reads were collapsed and filtered. For each sample, productive Simpson clonality was calculated as the square root of Simpson's diversity index over productive rearrangements. TCRdb took this table from immuneACCESS and kept in-frame rearrangements with V and J called. Such tables lack part of the clones; where checked against another copy, unresolved V genes explain under half of the gap, and the rest is unexplained. V and J calls and clone size are copied from that table; D and trimming were computed from the DNA. The sample data list 67,000 or so clones, and 70% to 85% of these were observed just once. The ten largest make up approximately 0.8% of the sample.

Relative to germline, V is missing 2 bases and J is missing 1 base, with 15 bases of the junction outside any gene match. The CDR3 covers 18 residues, taking in both the cysteine and the phenylalanine. The only DNA kept is the CDR3, 54 bases in frame from the first base. The germline V gene provides CDR1 SQVTM and CDR2 ANQGSEA. Results the study describes overall, beyond this receptor: Clinical and demographic metadata were provided uncurated, with the amount varying by source and participant.

This sequence uses TRBV29-1 and TRBJ1-2, and 8 junctional nucleotides match TRBD1. Sample: peripheral blood. This TCR was recovered from an older woman with acute or convalescent COVID-19. The CDR3 reads CSVENDRGTFEGNYGYTF. DNA sequence: TGCAGCGTTGAAAACGACAGGGGTACCTTCGAGGGTAACTATGGCTACACCTTC. The variable domain in full, with residues beyond the CDR3 obtained from the reference TRBV29-1 and TRBJ1-2 genes, is SAVISQKPSRDICQRGTSLTIQCQVDSQVTMMFWYRQQPGQSLTLIATANQGSEATYESGFVIDKFPISRPNLTFSTLTVSNMSPEDSSIYLCSVENDRGTFEGNYGYTFGSGTRLTVV.